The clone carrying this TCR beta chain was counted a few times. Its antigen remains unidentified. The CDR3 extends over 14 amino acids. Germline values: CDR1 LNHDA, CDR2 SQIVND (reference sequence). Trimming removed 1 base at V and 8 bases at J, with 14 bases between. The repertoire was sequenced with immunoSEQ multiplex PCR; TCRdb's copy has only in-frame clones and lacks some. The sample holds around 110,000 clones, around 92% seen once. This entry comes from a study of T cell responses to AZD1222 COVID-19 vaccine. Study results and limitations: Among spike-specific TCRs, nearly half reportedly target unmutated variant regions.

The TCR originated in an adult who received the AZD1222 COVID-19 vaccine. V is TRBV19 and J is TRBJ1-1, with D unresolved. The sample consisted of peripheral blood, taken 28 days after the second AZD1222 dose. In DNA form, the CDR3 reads TGTGCCAGTAGTATAGGTGGGCAGCAAAAGGAAGCTTTCTTT. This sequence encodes CASSIGGQQKEAFF.